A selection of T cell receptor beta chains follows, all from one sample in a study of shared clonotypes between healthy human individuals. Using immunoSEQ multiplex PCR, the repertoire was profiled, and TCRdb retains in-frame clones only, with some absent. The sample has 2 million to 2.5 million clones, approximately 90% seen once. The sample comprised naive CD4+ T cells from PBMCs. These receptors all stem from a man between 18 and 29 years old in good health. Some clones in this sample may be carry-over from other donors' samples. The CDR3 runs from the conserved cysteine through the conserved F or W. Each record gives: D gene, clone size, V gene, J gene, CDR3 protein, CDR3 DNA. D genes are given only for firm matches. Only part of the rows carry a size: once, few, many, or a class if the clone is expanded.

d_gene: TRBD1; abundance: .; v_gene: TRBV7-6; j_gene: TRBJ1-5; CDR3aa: CASSRDRGQPQHF; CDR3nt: TGTGCCAGCAGCCGGGACAGGGGCCAGCCCCAGCATTTT
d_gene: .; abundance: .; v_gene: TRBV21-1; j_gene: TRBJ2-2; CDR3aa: CASSKGGKDTGELFF; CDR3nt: TGTGCCAGCAGCAAAGGGGGTAAGGACACCGGGGAGCTGTTTTTT
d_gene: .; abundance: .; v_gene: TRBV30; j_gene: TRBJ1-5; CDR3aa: CAWSGIHQGGGQPQHF; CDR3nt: TGTGCCTGGAGTGGTATTCATCAAGGGGGGGGGCAGCCCCAGCATTTT
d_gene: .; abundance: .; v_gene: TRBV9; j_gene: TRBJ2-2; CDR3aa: CASSAPFTGELFF; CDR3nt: TGTGCCAGCAGCGCCCCATTCACCGGGGAGCTGTTTTTT
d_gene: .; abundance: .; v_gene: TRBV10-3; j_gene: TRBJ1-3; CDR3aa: CAISDQVLVGNTIYF; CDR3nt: TGTGCCATCAGTGACCAGGTCCTCGTTGGAAACACCATATATTTT
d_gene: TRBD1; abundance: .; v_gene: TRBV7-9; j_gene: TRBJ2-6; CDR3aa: CASSSTGQGVGSGANVLTF; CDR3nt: TGTGCCAGCAGCTCAACGGGACAGGGGGTTGGCTCTGGGGCCAACGTCCTGACTTTC
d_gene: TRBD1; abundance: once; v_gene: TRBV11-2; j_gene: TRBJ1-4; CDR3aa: CASSLVTGGGEKLFF; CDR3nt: TGTGCCAGCAGCTTAGTCACAGGGGGAGGTGAAAAACTGTTTTTT
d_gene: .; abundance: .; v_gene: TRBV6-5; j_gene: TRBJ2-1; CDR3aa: CASRAGTGDTFF; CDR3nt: TGTGCCAGCAGAGCCGGGACGGGAGACACGTTCTTC
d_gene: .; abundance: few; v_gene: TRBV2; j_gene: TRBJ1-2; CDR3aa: CASRPGQWDYGYTF; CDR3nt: TGTGCCAGCAGGCCGGGGCAGTGGGACTATGGCTACACCTTC
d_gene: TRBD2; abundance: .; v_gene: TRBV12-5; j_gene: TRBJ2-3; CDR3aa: CASGSIAGGRADTQYF; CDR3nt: TGTGCTAGTGGTTCCATAGCGGGAGGGCGGGCAGATACGCAGTATTTT
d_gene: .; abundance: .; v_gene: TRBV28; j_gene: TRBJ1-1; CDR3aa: CASRFMGVAFF; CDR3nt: TGTGCCAGCAGATTTATGGGGGTAGCTTTCTTT
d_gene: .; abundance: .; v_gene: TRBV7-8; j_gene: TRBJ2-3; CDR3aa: CASSLGLAASTDTQYF; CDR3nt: TGTGCCAGCAGCTTAGGGCTAGCAGCTAGCACAGATACGCAGTATTTT
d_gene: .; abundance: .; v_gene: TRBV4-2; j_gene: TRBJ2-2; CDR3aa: CASSQSYANTGELFF; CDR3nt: TGTGCCAGCAGCCAGTCGTACGCGAACACCGGGGAGCTGTTTTTT
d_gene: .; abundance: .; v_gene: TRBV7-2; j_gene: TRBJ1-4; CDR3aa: CASSRGARGGEKLFF; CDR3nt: TGTGCCAGCAGCCGCGGTGCGCGGGGAGGTGAAAAACTGTTTTTT
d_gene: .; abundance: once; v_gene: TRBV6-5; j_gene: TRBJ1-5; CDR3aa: CASSYSRQTSNQPQHF; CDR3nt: TGTGCCAGCAGTTACTCACGGCAGACTAGCAATCAGCCCCAGCATTTT
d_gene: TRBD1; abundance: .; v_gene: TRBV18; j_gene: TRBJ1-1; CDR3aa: CASSPQGQDSLTPEAFF; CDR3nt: TGTGCCAGCTCACCACAAGGACAGGACTCGTTGACTCCTGAAGCTTTCTTT
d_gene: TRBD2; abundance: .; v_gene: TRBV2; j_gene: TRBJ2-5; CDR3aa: CASLLAGIQETQYF; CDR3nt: TGTGCCAGCCTACTAGCGGGGATCCAAGAGACCCAGTACTTC
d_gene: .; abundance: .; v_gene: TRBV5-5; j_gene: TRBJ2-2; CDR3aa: CASSWTGTAGIGELFF; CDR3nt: TGTGCCAGCAGCTGGACCGGGACGGCCGGTATCGGGGAGCTGTTTTTT
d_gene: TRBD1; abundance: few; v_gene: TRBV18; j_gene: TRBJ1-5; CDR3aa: CASSPGQGNQPQHF; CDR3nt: TGTGCCAGCTCACCGGGACAGGGAAATCAGCCCCAGCATTTT
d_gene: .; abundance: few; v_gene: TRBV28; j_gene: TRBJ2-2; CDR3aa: CASSSGTATGELFF; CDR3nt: TGTGCCAGCAGTTCCGGGACGGCTACCGGGGAGCTGTTTTTT
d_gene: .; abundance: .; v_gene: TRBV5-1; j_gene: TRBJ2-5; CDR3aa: CASSLWTEETQYF; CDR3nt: TGCGCCAGCAGCTTGTGGACGGAAGAGACCCAGTACTTC
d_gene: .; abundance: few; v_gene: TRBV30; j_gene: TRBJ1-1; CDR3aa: CAWSVPWTEAFF; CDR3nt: TGTGCCTGGAGTGTACCATGGACTGAAGCTTTCTTT
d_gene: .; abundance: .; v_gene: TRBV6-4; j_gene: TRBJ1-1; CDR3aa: CASSVDGTGEAFF; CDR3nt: TGTGCCAGCAGTGTTGACGGGACTGGGGAAGCTTTCTTT
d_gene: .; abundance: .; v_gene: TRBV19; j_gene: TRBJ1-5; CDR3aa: CASSGPHRNSNQPQHF; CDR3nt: TGTGCCAGTAGTGGACCCCATCGAAATAGCAATCAGCCCCAGCATTTT
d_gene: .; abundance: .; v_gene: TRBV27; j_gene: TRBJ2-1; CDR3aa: CASSLLSSGVFSYNEQFF; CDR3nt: TGTGCCAGCAGTTTACTTTCCTCAGGGGTATTCTCCTACAATGAGCAGTTCTTC
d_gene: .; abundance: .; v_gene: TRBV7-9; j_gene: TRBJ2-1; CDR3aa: CASSSRASFQFF; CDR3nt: TGTGCCAGCAGCTCACGGGCCTCTTTTCAGTTCTTC
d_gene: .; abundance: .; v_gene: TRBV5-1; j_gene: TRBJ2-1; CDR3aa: CASSSGLSSNEQFF; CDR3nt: TGCGCCAGCAGCTCCGGGCTGAGCTCCAATGAGCAGTTCTTC
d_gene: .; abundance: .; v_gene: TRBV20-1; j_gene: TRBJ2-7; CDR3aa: CSARAGSEQYF; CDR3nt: TGCAGTGCTAGAGCAGGGAGCGAGCAGTACTTC
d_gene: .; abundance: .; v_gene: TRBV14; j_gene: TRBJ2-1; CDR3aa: CASSRTAWDEQFF; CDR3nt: TGTGCCAGCAGCCGGACAGCCTGGGATGAGCAGTTCTTC
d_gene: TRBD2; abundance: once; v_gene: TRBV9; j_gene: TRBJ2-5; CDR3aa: CASSTGRTSGRGETQYF; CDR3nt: TGTGCCAGCAGCACCGGTCGGACTAGCGGGAGGGGGGAGACCCAGTACTTC
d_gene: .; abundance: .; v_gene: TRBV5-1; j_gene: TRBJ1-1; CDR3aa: CASSRIQGANTEAFF; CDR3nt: TGCGCCAGCAGCCGAATCCAGGGTGCGAACACTGAAGCTTTCTTT
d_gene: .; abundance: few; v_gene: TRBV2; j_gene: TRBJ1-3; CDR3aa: CASSEAPPGGNTIYF; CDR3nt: TGTGCCAGCAGTGAAGCGCCCCCAGGGGGAAACACCATATATTTT
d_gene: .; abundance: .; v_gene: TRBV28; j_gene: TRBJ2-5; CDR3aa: CASRGRQLIETQYF; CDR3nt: TGTGCCAGCAGGGGGAGACAGCTTATAGAGACCCAGTACTTC
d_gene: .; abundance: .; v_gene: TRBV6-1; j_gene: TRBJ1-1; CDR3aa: CASRGGTLNTEAFF; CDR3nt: TGTGCCAGCAGGGGGGGGACACTGAACACTGAAGCTTTCTTT
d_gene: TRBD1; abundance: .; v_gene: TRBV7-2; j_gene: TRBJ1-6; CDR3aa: CASSLLGQGASPLHF; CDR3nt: TGTGCCAGCAGCTTGTTAGGACAGGGGGCTTCACCCCTCCACTTT
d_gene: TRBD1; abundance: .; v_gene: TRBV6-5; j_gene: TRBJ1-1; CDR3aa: CASRSGTATEAFF; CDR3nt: TGTGCCAGCAGATCCGGGACAGCCACTGAAGCTTTCTTT
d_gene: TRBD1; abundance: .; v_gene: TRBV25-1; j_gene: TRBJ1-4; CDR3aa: CASSGMRDRNEKLFF; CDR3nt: TGTGCCAGCAGTGGAATGAGGGACAGGAATGAAAAACTGTTTTTT
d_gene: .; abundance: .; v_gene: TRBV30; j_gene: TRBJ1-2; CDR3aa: CAWSVTRPGGYTF; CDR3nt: TGTGCCTGGAGTGTAACCCGGCCAGGCGGCTACACCTTC
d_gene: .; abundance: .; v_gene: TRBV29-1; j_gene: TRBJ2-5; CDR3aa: CSVQQGAETQYF; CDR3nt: TGCAGCGTCCAACAGGGAGCGGAGACCCAGTACTTC
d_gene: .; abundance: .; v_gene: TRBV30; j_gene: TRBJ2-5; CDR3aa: CAWGAPALETQYF; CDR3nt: TGTGCCTGGGGGGCTCCTGCGTTGGAGACCCAGTACTTC
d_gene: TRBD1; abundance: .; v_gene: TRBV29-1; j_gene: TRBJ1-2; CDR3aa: CSVGQGVNYGYTF; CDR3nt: TGCAGCGTTGGACAGGGGGTTAATTATGGCTACACCTTC
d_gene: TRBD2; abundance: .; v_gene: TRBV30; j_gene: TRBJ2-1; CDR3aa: CAWSVWLAGVYNYNEQFF; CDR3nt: TGTGCCTGGAGTGTATGGCTAGCGGGAGTTTACAATTACAATGAGCAGTTCTTC
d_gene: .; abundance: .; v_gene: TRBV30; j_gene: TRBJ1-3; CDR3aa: CAWSEQGAIYF; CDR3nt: TGTGCCTGGAGCGAACAGGGAGCCATATATTTT
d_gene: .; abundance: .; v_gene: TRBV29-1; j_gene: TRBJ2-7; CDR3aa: CSGRGGEAEYF; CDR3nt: TGCAGCGGGAGGGGCGGGGAGGCCGAGTACTTC